The 5 T cell receptor beta chains presented below share a single source sample, sequenced in a study of blood T cell repertoires in COVID-19 (dated by TCRdb to 2020 to 2021). The library came from the immunoSEQ multiplex PCR assay. TCRdb retrieved this table from immuneACCESS and kept in-frame rearrangements only. Not all clones are present; in checked studies, unresolved V genes account for under half, and no reason is known for the remainder. The sample includes 160,000 or so clones, with approximately 80% observed a single time. 11% of the sample goes to the ten largest clones. The sample taken for sequencing was peripheral blood. The source is a human donor in a cohort sampled during active COVID-19.

The chain combines TRBV4-3 with TRBJ2-7; 8 bases agree with TRBD2. This CDR3 contains 16 residues. Germline V gene sequence: CDR1 LGHNA, CDR2 YSLEER. Unmatched junction bases numbered 11, after V lost 2 bases and J lost 5 bases. Here the CDR3 DNA reads TGCGCCAGCAGCCAAAATCCTGTAGCGGGAATCGACGAGCAGTACTTC. This encodes CASSQNPVAGIDEQYF.

This sequence joins TRBV5-6 and TRBJ2-2; D is possibly TRBD2 (5 bases). The CDR3 totals 13 residues. The V and J ends lost 10 bases and 3 bases respectively, with 13 bases between them. CDR1 and CDR2 (germline): SGHDT, YYEEEE. CDR3 nucleotides: TGTGCCCCCAAGCGGTGTGACACCGGGGAGCTGTTTTTT. Its protein is CAPKRCDTGELFF.

The chain has TRBV6-5 and TRBJ1-5, with D maybe TRBD1 (5 bases). V lost 7 bases to trimming and J lost 3 bases, with 16 bases between them. Germline V gene lookup returns CDR1 MNHEY and CDR2 SVGAGI. CDR3 length: 15 amino acids. CDR3 bases: TGTGCCAGCACTCAAACAGGCGGTTCCAATCAGCCCCAGCATTTT. Protein sequence: CASTQTGGSNQPQHF.

The rearrangement joins TRBV7-2 to TRBJ2-1, with 10 nucleotides matching TRBD1. The CDR3 is 15 residues long. Germline V gene data show CDR1 as SGHTA and CDR2 as FQGNSA. The junction had 8 bases not matched to a gene; V was cut back by 5 bases and J by 7 bases. The CDR3 DNA is TGTGCCAGCAGCACAGACAGGGGGCGTTGGAATGAGCAGTTCTTC. Translation gives CASSTDRGRWNEQFF.

V is TRBV11-2 and J is TRBJ2-7, with D hard to call. The CDR3 consists of 16 residues. The germline V and J ends were trimmed by 5 bases and 6 bases, with 23 bases remaining between them. CDR1 and CDR2 from the germline V gene are SGHAT and FQNNGV. CDR3 DNA: TGTGCCAGCAGCCCGATTCAGGATCAAGGATCGGTCGAGCAGTACTTC. It translates to CASSPIQDQGSVEQYF.